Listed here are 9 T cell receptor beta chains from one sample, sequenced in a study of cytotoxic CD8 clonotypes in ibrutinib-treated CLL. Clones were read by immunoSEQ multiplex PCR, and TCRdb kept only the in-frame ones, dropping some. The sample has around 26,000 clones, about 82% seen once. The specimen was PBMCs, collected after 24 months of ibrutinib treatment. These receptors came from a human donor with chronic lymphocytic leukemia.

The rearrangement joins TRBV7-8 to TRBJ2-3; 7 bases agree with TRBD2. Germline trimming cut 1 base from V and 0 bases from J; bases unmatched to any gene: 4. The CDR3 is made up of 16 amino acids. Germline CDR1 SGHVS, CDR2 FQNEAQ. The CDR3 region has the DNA TGTGCCAGCAGCTTAGGTGACGGGGGGAGCACAGATACGCAGTATTTT. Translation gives CASSLGDGGSTDTQYF.

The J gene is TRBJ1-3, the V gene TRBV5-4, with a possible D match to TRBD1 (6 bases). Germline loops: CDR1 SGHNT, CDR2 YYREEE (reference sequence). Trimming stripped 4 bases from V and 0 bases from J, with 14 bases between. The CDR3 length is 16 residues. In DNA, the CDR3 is TGTGCCAGCAGCCTAGGGGGACGGAGCTCTGGAAACACCATATATTTT. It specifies CASSLGGRSSGNTIYF.

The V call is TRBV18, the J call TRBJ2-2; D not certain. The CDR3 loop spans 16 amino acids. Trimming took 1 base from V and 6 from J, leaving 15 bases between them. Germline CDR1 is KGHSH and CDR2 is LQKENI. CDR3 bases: TGTGCCAGCTCACCACGACTCGATTTGGCCGCCGGGGAGCTGTTTTTT. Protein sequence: CASSPRLDLAAGELFF.

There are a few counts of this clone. The CDR3 sequence: CASTPLSGELFF. The CDR3 nucleotides read TGTGCCAGTACCCCATTATCCGGGGAGCTGTTTTTT. The J gene is TRBJ2-2, the V gene TRBV19; D is unresolved. The CDR3 consists of 12 residues. Germline CDR1 LNHDA, CDR2 SQIVND (reference sequence). V lost 7 bases to trimming and J lost 6 bases, with 9 bases between them.

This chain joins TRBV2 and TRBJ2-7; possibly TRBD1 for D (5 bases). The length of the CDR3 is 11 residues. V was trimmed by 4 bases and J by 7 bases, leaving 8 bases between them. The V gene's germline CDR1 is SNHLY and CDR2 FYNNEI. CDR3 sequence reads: CASSAGLEQYF. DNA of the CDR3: TGTGCCAGCAGTGCAGGGTTAGAGCAGTACTTC.

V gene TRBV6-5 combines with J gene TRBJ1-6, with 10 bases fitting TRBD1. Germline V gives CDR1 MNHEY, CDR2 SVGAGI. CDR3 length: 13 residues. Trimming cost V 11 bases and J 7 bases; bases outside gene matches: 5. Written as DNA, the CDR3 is TGTGCCTCCCGGGACAGGGGCAATTCACCCCTCCACTTT. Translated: CASRDRGNSPLHF.

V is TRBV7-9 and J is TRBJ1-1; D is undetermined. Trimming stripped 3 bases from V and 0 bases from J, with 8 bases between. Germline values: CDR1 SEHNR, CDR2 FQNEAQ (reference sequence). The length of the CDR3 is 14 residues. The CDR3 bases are TGTGCCAGCAGCTTTAGGGCCCTGAACACTGAAGCTTTCTTT. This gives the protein CASSFRALNTEAFF.

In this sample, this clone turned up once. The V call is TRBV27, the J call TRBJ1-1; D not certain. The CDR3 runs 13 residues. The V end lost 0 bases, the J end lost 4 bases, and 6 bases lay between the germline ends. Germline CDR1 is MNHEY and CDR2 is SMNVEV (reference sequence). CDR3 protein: CASSLSRGTEAFF. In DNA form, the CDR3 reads TGTGCCAGCAGTTTATCCCGGGGCACTGAAGCTTTCTTT.

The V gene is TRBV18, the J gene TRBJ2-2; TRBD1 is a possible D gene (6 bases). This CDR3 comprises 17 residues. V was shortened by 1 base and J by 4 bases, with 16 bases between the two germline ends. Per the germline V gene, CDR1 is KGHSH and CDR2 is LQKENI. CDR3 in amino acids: CASSPQAQGYGTGELFF. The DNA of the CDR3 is TGTGCCAGCTCACCACAAGCCCAGGGGTACGGCACCGGGGAGCTGTTTTTT.